Listed here are 23 T cell receptor beta chains from one sample, sequenced in a study of blood T cell repertoires in COVID-19. The method was immunoSEQ multiplex PCR; TCRdb's version includes in-frame clones alone and lacks a portion of them. The data show 150,000 to 180,000 clones, with under 90% seen just once and approximately 0.5% held by the top ten. Sequenced sample: peripheral blood. The receptors derive from a man aged 55 to 70 with acute or convalescent COVID-19.

The genes are TRBV19 and TRBJ1-3, with D uncertain. The CDR3 has 15 residues. Trimming removed 4 bases from V and 1 base from J, with 11 bases in between. The V gene's germline CDR1 is LNHDA and CDR2 SQIVND (reference sequence). The CDR3: CASSTLRGSGNTIYF. The CDR3 coding sequence is TGTGCCAGTAGTACTCTTCGGGGATCTGGAAACACCATATATTTT. Combining the CDR3 with reference TRBV19 and TRBJ1-3 gives the whole variable domain DGGITQSPKYLFRKEGQNVTLSCEQNLNHDAMYWYRQDPGQGLRLIYYSQIVNDFQKGDIAEGYSVSREKKESFPLTVTSAQKNPTAFYLCASSTLRGSGNTIYFGEGSWLTVV.

The chain has TRBV14 and TRBJ1-1; no clear D. Trimming pared 3 bases from V and 1 base from J, leaving 12 bases between. The CDR3 runs 15 residues. The V gene's germline CDR1 is SGHDN and CDR2 FVKESK. The CDR3 reads CASSQGLWANTEAFF. DNA for the CDR3: TGTGCCAGCAGCCAGGGTCTCTGGGCGAACACTGAAGCTTTCTTT.

The CDR3, as DNA: TGTGCCAGCAGTTACTCCGGGTATTATGGCTACACCTTC. This codes for CASSYSGYYGYTF. The chain employs TRBV6-5 and TRBJ1-2; D remains ambiguous. CDR1 is MNHEY and CDR2 is SVGAGI in the germline V gene. There are 13 residues in the CDR3. Trimming shortened V by 0 bases and J by 5 bases, and 7 bases separated the two germline ends.

This clone came up once. V is TRBV6-6 and J is TRBJ1-1; 7 bases fit TRBD1. The V gene's germline CDR1 is MNHNY and CDR2 SVGAGI (reference sequence). The ends lost 6 bases at V and 4 bases at J; junction bases unmatched: 5. CDR3 size: 13 residues. The chain's CDR3 is CASRPDRVTEAFF. The CDR3 bases are TGTGCCAGCAGACCCGACAGGGTCACTGAAGCTTTCTTT.

This chain connects TRBV7-9 to TRBJ2-7; a weak D match, TRBD1 (5 bases). Germline loops: CDR1 SEHNR, CDR2 FQNEAQ (reference sequence). The CDR3 runs 12 residues. Trimming took 1 base from V and 5 from J, leaving 6 bases between them. CDR3 nucleotides: TGTGCCAGCAGCTTAGTACAGGACGAGCAGTACTTC. The encoded protein is CASSLVQDEQYF.

The V and J genes are TRBV6-5 and TRBJ1-4, with D tentatively TRBD1 (5 bases). Trimming left V 1 base short and J 4 bases short, with 10 bases between. This CDR3 region has 15 residues. Germline values: CDR1 MNHEY, CDR2 SVGAGI. The CDR3 coding sequence is TGTGCCAGCAGTTACTGGGCAGGGCGTAATGAAAAACTGTTTTTT. Protein sequence: CASSYWAGRNEKLFF.

The chain joins TRBV29-1 to TRBJ2-1; TRBD2 aligns across 10 bases. This CDR3 region has 14 residues. The ends lost 2 bases at V and 5 bases at J; junction bases unmatched: 3. Germline CDR1 and CDR2: SQVTM and ANQGSEA. The CDR3 region is CSVEFGLADNEQFF. The DNA for the CDR3 is TGCAGCGTTGAATTCGGACTAGCGGACAATGAGCAGTTCTTC.

The chain recombines TRBV3-1 (or the pseudogene TRBV3-2) with TRBJ1-4; TRBD1 aligns across 8 bases. J lost 3 bases, V lost 4 bases, and 7 bases had no gene match. CDR1 and CDR2 from the germline V gene are LGHDT and YNNKEL (reference sequence). The CDR3 has 16 residues. DNA of the CDR3: TGTGCCAGCAGCCGAGCTTACAGGGGGTCTAATGAAAAACTGTTTTTT. This encodes CASSRAYRGSNEKLFF.

This clone has a single count. The rearrangement uses TRBV5-5 and TRBJ2-7; 10 nucleotides agree with TRBD1. The CDR3 is 16 residues long. V was clipped by 4 bases and J by 3 bases; unmatched bases: 10. Germline V CDR1 and CDR2: SGHKS, YYEKEE (reference sequence). The chain's CDR3 is CASSLRQGARFYEQYF. The CDR3 DNA sequence: TGTGCCAGCAGCCTACGACAGGGGGCGCGATTCTACGAGCAGTACTTC.

The chain has TRBV19 and TRBJ2-6, with TRBD2 identical over 8 bases. V shed 6 bases and J 0 bases; nucleotides not matched to a gene: 7. Germline CDR1 reads LNHDA; CDR2 reads SQIVND (reference sequence). The CDR3 is made up of 17 amino acids. CDR3 sequence (DNA): TGTGCCAGTAGCCGCCCGGGGGGGGTCTCTGGGGCCAACGTCCTGACTTTC. Its protein product is CASSRPGGVSGANVLTF.

The chain combines TRBV7-9 with TRBJ1-6; TRBD1 matches at 11 bases. With 5 bases clipped from V and 9 bases from J, the junction kept 9 bases outside the gene matches. Looked up from germline, CDR1 is SEHNR and CDR2 is FQNEAQ (reference sequence). The CDR3 consists of 16 residues. In DNA, the CDR3 is TGTGCCAGCAGCCCCGGACAGGGGGCAATAGGTTCACCCCTCCACTTT. Amino acids: CASSPGQGAIGSPLHF.

This chain links TRBV28 with TRBJ2-7; D unclear. Germline V gene sequence: CDR1 MDHEN, CDR2 SYDVKM. The CDR3 consists of 14 residues. V dropped 5 bases and J dropped 3 bases, with 14 bases sitting between them. The CDR3 is CASSEASLDYEQYF. The DNA for the CDR3 is TGTGCCAGCAGTGAAGCGTCGTTGGACTACGAGCAGTACTTC.

The CDR3 is CASNVGGSTDTQYF. Here the CDR3 DNA reads TGTGCCAGCAATGTCGGCGGGAGCACAGATACGCAGTATTTT. This chain joins TRBV7-9 and TRBJ2-3; maybe TRBD2 (5 bases). The CDR3 sequence is 14 residues long. From germline, CDR1 is SEHNR and CDR2 FQNEAQ (reference sequence). V dropped 7 bases and J dropped 0 bases, with 11 bases sitting between them.

This clone was seen once. This chain uses TRBV7-2 with TRBJ1-2, with TRBD1 matching over 10 bases. CDR3 length: 14 amino acids. J was trimmed by 8 bases and V by 1 base; bases with no gene match: 4. Germline CDR1 reads SGHTA; CDR2 reads FQGNSA. CDR3 sequence (DNA): TGTGCCAGCAGCTTAGGACAGGGGGCGCGGGGCTACACCTTC. Its translation: CASSLGQGARGYTF. Based on the CDR3 plus reference TRBV7-2 and TRBJ1-2, the full variable domain is GAGVSQSPSNKVTEKGKDVELRCDPISGHTALYWYRQSLGQGLEFLIYFQGNSAPDKSGLPSDRFSAERTGGSVSTLTIQRTQQEDSAVYLCASSLGQGARGYTFGSGTRLTVV.

The CDR3 sequence: CASSPAHRSDIYEQYF. CDR3 bases: TGTGCCAGCAGCCCCGCGCACAGGTCAGACATATACGAGCAGTACTTC. The chain joins TRBV7-2 to TRBJ2-7; D may be TRBD1 (5 bases). Germline-derived CDR1 and CDR2 are SGHTA and FQGNSA. This CDR3 is 16 amino acids long. With 5 bases removed from V and 4 bases from J, the gap between germline ends came to 21 bases.

The chain recombines TRBV6-2 or TRBV6-3 with TRBJ1-2, with 9 bases identical to TRBD1. The ends lost 5 bases at V and 8 bases at J; junction bases unmatched: 9. In germline, CDR1 is MNHEY, CDR2 SVGEGT. The CDR3 is 14 residues long. Written as DNA, the CDR3 is TGTGCCAGCAGTACCTACAGGGGGCAAGGAGGCTACACCTTC. Protein: CASSTYRGQGGYTF.

This clone has only one observation. The rearrangement links TRBV7-2 to TRBJ2-7; 8 bases line up with TRBD2. CDR1 and CDR2 (germline): SGHTA, FQGNSA. V was clipped by 5 bases and J by 5 bases; unmatched bases: 11. The CDR3 totals 15 residues. The CDR3 bases are TGTGCCAGCAGCCCCCCGGGACTAGGGTCCCACGAGCAGTACTTC. Amino acids: CASSPPGLGSHEQYF. The whole variable domain, remainder taken from reference TRBV7-2 and TRBJ2-7, is GAGVSQSPSNKVTEKGKDVELRCDPISGHTALYWYRQSLGQGLEFLIYFQGNSAPDKSGLPSDRFSAERTGGSVSTLTIQRTQQEDSAVYLCASSPPGLGSHEQYFGPGTRLTVT.

The rearrangement links TRBV10-3 to TRBJ1-5; 10 positions match TRBD1. The CDR3 consists of 16 residues. The germline CDR1 and CDR2 sequences are ENHRY and SYGVKD. V lost 0 bases to trimming and J lost 4 bases; unmatched junction nucleotides: 3. CDR3 protein: CAISESTGQGNQPQHF. DNA of the CDR3: TGTGCCATCAGTGAGTCGACGGGACAGGGGAATCAGCCCCAGCATTTT.

J is TRBJ2-1 and V is TRBV2, with 8 bases identical to TRBD1. Germline-derived CDR1 and CDR2 are SNHLY and FYNNEI. The ends lost 2 bases at V and 7 bases at J; junction bases unmatched: 7. The CDR3 has 15 amino acids. The CDR3: CASSELQGAVNEQFF. CDR3 sequence (DNA): TGTGCCAGCAGTGAACTCCAGGGGGCTGTGAATGAGCAGTTCTTC.

This rearrangement joins TRBV24-1 to TRBJ1-2; no definite D call. Germline loops: CDR1 KGHDR, CDR2 SFDVKD. CDR3 length: 14 residues. Trimming removed 5 bases at V and 1 base at J, with 10 bases between. DNA for the CDR3: TGTGCCACCAGTGGCGGGATTTTTAACTATGGCTACACCTTC. Protein: CATSGGIFNYGYTF.

This chain links TRBV7-3 with TRBJ1-1; 7 positions match TRBD1. J gave up 4 bases and V 3 bases, and 5 bases lay outside the gene matches. Germline CDR1 SGHTA, CDR2 FQGTGA. The CDR3 has 14 residues. CDR3 nucleotides: TGTGCCAGCAGCTTCGGTAACAGGGGCACTGAAGCTTTCTTT. This translates into CASSFGNRGTEAFF. The variable domain in full, with the rest retrieved from reference TRBV7-3 and TRBJ1-1, is GAGVSQTPSNKVTEKGKYVELRCDPISGHTALYWYRQSLGQGPEFLIYFQGTGAADDSGLPNDRFFAVRPEGSVSTLKIQRTERGDSAVYLCASSFGNRGTEAFFGQGTRLTVV.

The table lists this clone with many counts. The chain combines TRBV27 with TRBJ2-2; a weak D match, TRBD1 (6 bases). V lost 4 bases to trimming and J lost 2 bases, with 23 bases between them. The CDR3 covers 19 residues. Germline V lookup: CDR1 MNHEY, CDR2 SMNVEV (reference sequence). This CDR3 reads CASSSPSRTRDKNTGELFF. CDR3 DNA sequence: TGTGCCAGCAGTTCCCCGAGCCGGACGAGGGACAAAAACACCGGGGAGCTGTTTTTT.

The chain has TRBV6-5 and TRBJ2-7, with D perhaps TRBD2 (6 bases). V lost 1 base and J 3 bases, leaving 7 bases between the germline ends. The CDR3 covers 13 residues. Germline V gene sequence: CDR1 MNHEY, CDR2 SVGAGI. CDR3 region: CASSYFGGYEQYF. DNA for the CDR3: TGTGCCAGCAGTTACTTCGGGGGCTACGAGCAGTACTTC.